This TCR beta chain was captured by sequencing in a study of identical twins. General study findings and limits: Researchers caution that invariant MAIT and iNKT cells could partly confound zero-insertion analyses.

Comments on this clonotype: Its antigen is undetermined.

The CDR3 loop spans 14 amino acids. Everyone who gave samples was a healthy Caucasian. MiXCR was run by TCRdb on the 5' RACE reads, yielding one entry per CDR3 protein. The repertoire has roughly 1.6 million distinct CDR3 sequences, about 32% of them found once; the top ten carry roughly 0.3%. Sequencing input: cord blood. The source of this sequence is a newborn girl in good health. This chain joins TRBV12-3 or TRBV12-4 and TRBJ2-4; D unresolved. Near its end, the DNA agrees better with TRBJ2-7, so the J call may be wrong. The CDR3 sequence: CASSFVAASYEQYF. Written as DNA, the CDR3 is TGTGCCAGCAGTTTTGTTGCCGCTTCCTACGAGCAGTACTTC.